This TCR beta chain was documented in a study of blood T cell repertoires in COVID-19. Study overall: Material from acute and convalescent COVID-19 was sourced from the United States, Italy and Spain. T cells, B-cell-depleted T cells, or PBMCs provided the cDNA or gDNA that served as material.

The CDR3 sequence is 15 residues long. Germline CDR1 reads SGHKS; CDR2 reads YYEKEE (reference sequence). V was pared by 4 bases and J by 8 bases, with 12 bases of the junction left unmatched. Followed longitudinally, the Seattle patients had been enrolled during active infection. The protocol was immunoSEQ multiplex PCR, while the TCRdb copy is restricted to in-frame clones and leaves out a portion. Among 99,000 or so clones listed, almost 90% were seen once. The rearrangement joins TRBV5-5 to TRBJ2-1; 7 bases map to TRBD2. Sequencing was performed on peripheral blood. The TCR sequence derives from a man over 45 with COVID-19, enrolled during active disease. The CDR3 reads CASSAPLLGRDEQFF. The CDR3 DNA is TGTGCCAGCAGCGCCCCCTTACTGGGGAGGGATGAGCAGTTCTTC.